The rows below give T cell receptor beta chains drawn from one sample of a study of T-cell memory formation after mild COVID-19. TCRdb redid the calling of the 5' RACE reads with MiXCR, one entry per CDR3 protein. The sample includes about 190,000 distinct CDR3 sequences, around 17% of them seen just once. The source material was PBMCs or a T cell subset sorted from them (not recorded which). Receptors originate from an adult woman who had mild COVID-19 (a few samples of this study predate the infection). Cell type and time point are not known. CDR3s include the opening cysteine and the closing phenylalanine or tryptophan. D genes are given only for firm matches. Size tells how often a clone was seen (once, few, many) or the class of an expanded clone, and some rows leave it out.

D | length | J | size | V | CDR3 | DNA
TRBD1 | 14 | TRBJ2-3 | . | TRBV7-3 | CASSFDRGADTQYF | TGTGCCAGCAGCTTTGACAGGGGTGCAGATACGCAGTATTTT
TRBD1 | 14 | TRBJ1-2 | few | TRBV29-1 | CSVEPRQGADGYTF | TGCAGCGTTGAACCTCGACAGGGGGCGGATGGCTACACCTTC
TRBD1 | 14 | TRBJ2-7 | . | TRBV7-9 | CASSTGQGGYEQYF | TGTGCCAGCAGCACGGGACAGGGTGGATACGAGCAGTACTTC
. | 13 | TRBJ2-1 | few | TRBV7-8 | CASSLSRDYEQFF | TGTGCCAGCAGCTTGTCCCGCGACTACGAGCAGTTCTTC
. | 14 | TRBJ2-1 | few | TRBV2 | CASRPGTATYEQFF | TGTGCCAGCAGGCCGGGGACGGCAACGTATGAGCAGTTCTTC
TRBD1 | 14 | TRBJ1-4 | . | TRBV7-9 | CASSLGRQGQELFF | TGTGCCAGCAGCTTAGGGCGACAGGGCCAGGAACTGTTTTTT
TRBD1 | 16 | TRBJ1-1 | few | TRBV10-3 | CAISGPGQGQNTEAFF | TGTGCCATCAGTGGTCCGGGACAGGGACAGAACACTGAAGCTTTCTTT
TRBD1 | 17 | TRBJ1-5 | few | TRBV6-1 | CASSEPPRTGGFQPQHF | TGTGCCAGCAGTGAACCCCCCAGGACAGGGGGTTTTCAGCCCCAGCATTTT
. | 10 | TRBJ1-1 | few | TRBV20-1 | CSAWDTEAFF | TGCAGTGCTTGGGACACAGAAGCTTTCTTT
. | 17 | TRBJ1-1 | few | TRBV5-1 | CASSSQGATGMNTEAFF | TGCGCCAGCAGCTCGCAGGGTGCTACGGGCATGAACACTGAAGCTTTCTTT
. | 14 | TRBJ1-5 | few | TRBV5-5 | CASSLDGSGQPQHF | TGTGCCAGCAGCTTAGACGGCAGCGGGCAGCCCCAGCATTTT
TRBD2 | 18 | TRBJ2-3 | many | TRBV24-1 | CATSDLTRGTSGTDTQYF | TGTGCCACCAGTGATTTAACTAGGGGGACTAGCGGCACAGATACGCAGTATTTT
. | 15 | TRBJ2-5 | . | TRBV4-2 | CASSQDLGSGETQYF | TGTGCCAGCAGCCAGGACCTCGGGAGCGGGGAGACCCAGTACTTC
TRBD1 | 17 | TRBJ1-4 | . | TRBV7-9 | CASSPRRSDRGNEKLFF | TGTGCCAGCAGCCCCAGACGGTCCGACAGGGGAAATGAAAAACTGTTTTTT
TRBD1 | 14 | TRBJ2-5 | . | TRBV18 | CASTDRGPRETQYF | TGTGCCAGCACAGACAGGGGGCCTCGGGAGACCCAGTACTTC
TRBD2 | 15 | TRBJ2-3 | few | TRBV2 | CATQRERGAGDTQYF | TGTGCCACCCAAAGAGAGCGGGGGGCCGGAGATACGCAGTATTTT
TRBD1 | 17 | TRBJ2-5 | . | TRBV6-6 | CASSYLSGGAKKETQYF | TGTGCCAGCAGTTATCTCTCAGGGGGCGCGAAAAAAGAGACCCAGTACTTC
. | 16 | TRBJ2-1 | few | TRBV12-3/TRBV12-4 | CASRRVVGGSYNEQFF | TGTGCCAGCAGGAGGGTAGTGGGCGGATCCTACAATGAGCAGTTCTTC
TRBD2 | 15 | TRBJ2-5 | few | TRBV5-6 | CASRGLGGGQETQYF | TGTGCCAGCAGGGGCTTGGGCGGGGGACAAGAGACCCAGTACTTC
. | 17 | TRBJ2-6 | . | TRBV6-5 | CASSLTTGLSGANVLTF | TGTGCCAGCAGCCTAACCACGGGCCTCTCTGGGGCCAACGTCCTGACTTTC
. | 15 | TRBJ2-1 | . | TRBV5-4 | CASSLERGSDNEQFF | TGTGCCAGCAGCTTGGAGAGAGGGTCGGACAATGAGCAGTTCTTC
TRBD2 | 16 | TRBJ2-5 | . | TRBV20-1 | CSARVGLAGGHETQYF | TGCAGTGCTAGAGTCGGACTAGCGGGGGGGCACGAGACCCAGTACTTC
. | 17 | TRBJ2-7 | . | TRBV24-1 | CATSDGRATGIAYEQYF | TGTGCCACCAGTGATGGCCGGGCTACGGGGATAGCCTACGAGCAGTACTTC
TRBD2 | 16 | TRBJ2-3 | . | TRBV20-1 | CSASSGSLGRADTQYF | TGCAGTGCCTCTAGCGGGTCCCTGGGGCGCGCAGATACGCAGTATTTT
. | 14 | TRBJ2-7 | few | TRBV18 | CASSPGDTSYEQYF | TGTGCCAGCTCACCAGGGGACACCTCCTACGAGCAGTACTTC
TRBD1 | 14 | TRBJ1-2 | . | TRBV5-1 | CASSAGGNSYGYTF | TGCGCCAGCAGCGCAGGGGGTAATAGCTATGGCTACACCTTC
. | 11 | TRBJ1-2 | . | TRBV30 | CAWRGLGGYTF | TGTGCCTGGAGAGGGTTGGGTGGCTACACCTTC
. | 15 | TRBJ1-5 | . | TRBV2 | CASSEADNSNQPQHF | TGTGCCAGCAGTGAAGCTGACAATAGCAATCAGCCCCAGCATTTT
. | 14 | TRBJ2-2 | . | TRBV5-1 | CASRTRDRTGELFF | TGCGCCAGCAGGACCCGCGACAGAACCGGGGAGCTGTTTTTT
. | 15 | TRBJ2-6 | . | TRBV7-3 | CASSWGHTGANVLTF | TGTGCCAGCAGCTGGGGACATACTGGGGCCAACGTCCTGACTTTC
. | 15 | TRBJ1-1 | few | TRBV19 | CASRVAGGLGTEAFF | TGTGCCAGTAGGGTAGCGGGCGGCTTGGGCACTGAAGCTTTCTTT